One T cell receptor (beta chain) is described in this entry. The sample is drawn from a study of blood T cell repertoires in COVID-19. Measured with immunoSEQ multiplex PCR; TCRdb has only the in-frame clones, and not every one. The sample has about 39,000 clones; approximately 91% are singletons. V trimming: 7 bases; J trimming: 7 bases; junction bases outside the gene matches: 13. Per the germline V gene, CDR1 is ENHRY and CDR2 is SYGVKD. CDR3 length: 16 amino acids. The J gene is TRBJ2-1, the V gene TRBV10-3; TRBD1 aligns across 10 bases. The TCR comes from a man aged 45-60 years with active COVID-19. Sequenced material: peripheral blood. The CDR3 spells CAINSLPGQGLNEQFF. CDR3 DNA: TGTGCCATCAATAGCCTTCCGGGACAGGGGCTGAATGAGCAGTTCTTC.